This TCR beta chain derives from a study of blood T cells in healthy people across ages. A second PCR of about 7 to 12 cycles used a sample-barcoded 5' primer and a J-beta primer mix. TCRdb redid the calling of the 5' RACE reads with MiXCR, one entry per CDR3 protein. The data contain 800,000 or so distinct CDR3 sequences, around 45% of them seen just once; the ten biggest clones take up 15% to 20%. This CDR3 comprises 13 residues. The germline CDR1 and CDR2 sequences are SQVTM and ANQGSEA. Trimming removed 6 bases from V and 4 bases from J; junction bases left unmatched: 7. Donors ranged from about 6 to 95 years old and were healthy Caucasians in Russia. For every donor, a draw yielded roughly 10 milliliters of peripheral blood. The total RNA that was extracted per sample amounted to at least 5 micrograms.

The TCR comes from a man of 80 years or more in good health. Sequencing was done on a sample of blood. The chain is built from TRBV29-1 and TRBJ2-3; 7 bases fit TRBD1. CDR3 bases: TGCAGCGTCGAGCCCCAGGGGGCAGATACGCAGTATTTT. Translated, it gives CSVEPQGADTQYF.